This T cell receptor beta chain was observed in a study of CD8 T cell repertoires and HIV-1 epitope variants. Study context: T cells were stimulated with Twenty-five Gag and Nef peptides separately. Separate from the cultures, 1M uncultured T cells served as baseline.

Trimming cost V 5 bases and J 1 base; bases outside gene matches: 6. The CDR3 length is 15 residues. The germline CDR1 and CDR2 sequences are PRHDT and FYEKMQ (reference sequence). This clone was seen more than once but under ten times. What it recognizes is unknown. Repertoires were generated with immunoSEQ multiplex PCR, while TCRdb's copy carries only in-frame clones and drops some. Among 6,100 or so clones listed, about 70% were seen once. The origin of this receptor is a male donor with HIV. The V gene is TRBV13, the J gene TRBJ2-7, with 9 bases that match TRBD2. Input material: cultured CD8+ T cells derived from PBMCs. The CDR3 coding sequence is TGTGCCAGCAGCGCCACGGGACTAGCATCCTACGAGCAGTACTTC. Its protein product is CASSATGLASYEQYF.